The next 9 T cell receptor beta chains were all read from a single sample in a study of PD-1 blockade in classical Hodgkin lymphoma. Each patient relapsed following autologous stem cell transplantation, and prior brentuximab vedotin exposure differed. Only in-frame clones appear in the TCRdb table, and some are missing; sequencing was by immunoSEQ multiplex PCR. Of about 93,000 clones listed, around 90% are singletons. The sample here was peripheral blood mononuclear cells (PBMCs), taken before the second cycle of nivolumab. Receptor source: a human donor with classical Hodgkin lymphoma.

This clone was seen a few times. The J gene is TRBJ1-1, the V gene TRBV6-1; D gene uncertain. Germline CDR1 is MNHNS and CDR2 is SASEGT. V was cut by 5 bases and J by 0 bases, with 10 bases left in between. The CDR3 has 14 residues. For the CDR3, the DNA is TGTGCCAGCAGTACGCCTAATATGAACACTGAAGCTTTCTTT. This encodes CASSTPNMNTEAFF.

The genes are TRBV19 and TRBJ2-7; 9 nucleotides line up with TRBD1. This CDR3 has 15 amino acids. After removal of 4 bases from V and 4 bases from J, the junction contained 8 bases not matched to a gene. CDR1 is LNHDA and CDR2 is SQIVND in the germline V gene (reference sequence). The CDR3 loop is CASSKAGQGKYEQYF. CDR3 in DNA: TGTGCCAGTAGTAAGGCCGGACAGGGGAAGTACGAGCAGTACTTC. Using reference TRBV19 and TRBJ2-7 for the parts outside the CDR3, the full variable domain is DGGITQSPKYLFRKEGQNVTLSCEQNLNHDAMYWYRQDPGQGLRLIYYSQIVNDFQKGDIAEGYSVSREKKESFPLTVTSAQKNPTAFYLCASSKAGQGKYEQYFGPGTRLTVT.

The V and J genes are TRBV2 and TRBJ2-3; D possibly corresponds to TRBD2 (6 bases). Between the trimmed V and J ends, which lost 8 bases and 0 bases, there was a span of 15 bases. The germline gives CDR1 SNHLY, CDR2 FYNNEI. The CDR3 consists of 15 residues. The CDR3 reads CASFSLRESTDTQYF. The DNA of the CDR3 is TGTGCCAGCTTTAGCTTGCGGGAAAGCACAGATACGCAGTATTTT.

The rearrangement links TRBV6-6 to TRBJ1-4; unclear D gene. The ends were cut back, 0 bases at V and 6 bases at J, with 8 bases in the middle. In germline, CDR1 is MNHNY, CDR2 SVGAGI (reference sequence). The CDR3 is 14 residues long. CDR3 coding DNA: TGTGCCAGCAGTTACTCGAGGGAGGATGAAAAACTGTTTTTT. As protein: CASSYSREDEKLFF.

This chain's CDR3 is CASSIGPLYGYTF. The CDR3 DNA is TGTGCCAGTAGTATTGGGCCTCTCTATGGCTACACCTTC. This rearrangement joins TRBV19 to TRBJ1-2; D not resolved. The ends were cut back, 3 bases at V and 4 bases at J, with 9 bases in the middle. Germline loops: CDR1 LNHDA, CDR2 SQIVND (reference sequence). This CDR3 has 13 amino acids.

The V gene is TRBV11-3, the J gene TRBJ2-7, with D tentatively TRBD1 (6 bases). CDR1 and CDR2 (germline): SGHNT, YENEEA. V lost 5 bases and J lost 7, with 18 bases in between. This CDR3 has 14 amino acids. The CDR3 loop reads CASSATGNSWEQYF. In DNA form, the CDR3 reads TGTGCCAGCAGCGCGACAGGAAACTCGTGGGAGCAGTACTTC.

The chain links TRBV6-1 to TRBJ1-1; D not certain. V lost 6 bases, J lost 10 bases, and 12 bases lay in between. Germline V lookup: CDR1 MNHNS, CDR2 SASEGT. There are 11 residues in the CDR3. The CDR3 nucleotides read TGTGCCAGCAGGACGCAGGTTCGAGCTTTCTTT. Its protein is CASRTQVRAFF.

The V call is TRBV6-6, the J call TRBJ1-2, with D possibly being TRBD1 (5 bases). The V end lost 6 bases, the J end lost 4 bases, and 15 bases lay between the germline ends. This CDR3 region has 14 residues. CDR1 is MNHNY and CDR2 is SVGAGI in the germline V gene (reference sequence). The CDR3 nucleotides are TGTGCCAGCAGATCTTGGGACCGCGGCTATGGCTACACCTTC. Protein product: CASRSWDRGYGYTF.

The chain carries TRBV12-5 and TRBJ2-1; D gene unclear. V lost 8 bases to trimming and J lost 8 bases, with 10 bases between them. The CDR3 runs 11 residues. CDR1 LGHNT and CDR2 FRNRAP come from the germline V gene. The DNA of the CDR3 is TGTGCTAGTCAACTGCATTATGAGCAGTTCTTC. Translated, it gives CASQLHYEQFF.